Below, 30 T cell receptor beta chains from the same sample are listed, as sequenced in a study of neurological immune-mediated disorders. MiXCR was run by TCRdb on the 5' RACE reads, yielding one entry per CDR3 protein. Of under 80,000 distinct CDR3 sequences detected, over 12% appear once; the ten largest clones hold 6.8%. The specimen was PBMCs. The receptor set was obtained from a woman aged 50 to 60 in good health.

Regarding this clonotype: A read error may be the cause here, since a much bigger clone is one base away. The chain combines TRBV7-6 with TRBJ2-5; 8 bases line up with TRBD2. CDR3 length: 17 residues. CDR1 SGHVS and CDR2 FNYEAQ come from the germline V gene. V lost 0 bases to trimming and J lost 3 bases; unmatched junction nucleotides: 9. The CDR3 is CASSLAERERMEETQYF. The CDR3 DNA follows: TGTGCCAGCAGCTTAGCCGAGCGGGAGAGGATGGAAGAGACCCAGTACTTC.

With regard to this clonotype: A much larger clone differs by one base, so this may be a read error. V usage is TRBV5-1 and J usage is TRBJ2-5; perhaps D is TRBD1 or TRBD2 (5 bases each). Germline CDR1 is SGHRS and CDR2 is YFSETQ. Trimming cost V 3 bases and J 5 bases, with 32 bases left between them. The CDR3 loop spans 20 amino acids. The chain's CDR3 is CASSSPVWDLVRGYVETQYF. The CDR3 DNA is TGCGCCAGCAGCTCGCCGGTTTGGGACCTAGTCCGAGGTTATGTTGAGACCCAGTACTTC. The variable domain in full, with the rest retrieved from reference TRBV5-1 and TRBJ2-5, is KAGVTQTPRYLIKTRGQQVTLSCSPISGHRSVSWYQQTPGQGLQFLFEYFSETQRNKGNFPGRFSGRQFSNSRSEMNVSTLELGDSALYLCASSSPVWDLVRGYVETQYFGPGTRLLVL.

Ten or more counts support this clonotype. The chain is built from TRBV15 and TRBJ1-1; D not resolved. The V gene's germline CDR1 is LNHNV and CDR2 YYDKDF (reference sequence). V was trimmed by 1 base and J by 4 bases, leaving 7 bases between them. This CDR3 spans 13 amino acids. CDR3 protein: CATSRGKGTEAFF. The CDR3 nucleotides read TGTGCCACCAGCAGAGGGAAGGGCACTGAAGCTTTCTTT.

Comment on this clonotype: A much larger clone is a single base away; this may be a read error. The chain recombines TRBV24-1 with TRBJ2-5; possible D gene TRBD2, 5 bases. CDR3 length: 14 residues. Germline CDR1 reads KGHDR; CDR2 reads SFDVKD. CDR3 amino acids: CSTSDSPGYETQYF. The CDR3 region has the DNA TGTTCCACCAGTGATTCTCCGGGGTATGAGACCCAGTACTTC.

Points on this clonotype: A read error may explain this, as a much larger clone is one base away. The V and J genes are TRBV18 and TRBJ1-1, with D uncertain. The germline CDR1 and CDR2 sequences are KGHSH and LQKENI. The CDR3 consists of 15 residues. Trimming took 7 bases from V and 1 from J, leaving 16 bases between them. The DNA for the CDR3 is TGTGCCAGCTTACGCCCCGGTATGGGGAACACTGAAGCTTTCTTT. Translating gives CASLRPGMGNTEAFF. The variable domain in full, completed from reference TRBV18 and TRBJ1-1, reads NAGVMQNPRHLVRRRGQEARLRCSPMKGHSHVYWYRQLPEEGLKFMVYLQKENIIDESGMPKERFSAEFPKEGPSILRIQQVVRGDSAAYFCASLRPGMGNTEAFFGQGTRLTVV.

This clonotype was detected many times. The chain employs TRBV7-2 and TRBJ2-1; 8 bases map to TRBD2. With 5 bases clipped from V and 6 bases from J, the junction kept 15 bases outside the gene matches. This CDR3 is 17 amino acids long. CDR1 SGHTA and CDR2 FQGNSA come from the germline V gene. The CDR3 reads CASSPRVGGRSSNEQFF. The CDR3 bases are TGTGCCAGCAGCCCGCGGGTTGGCGGGAGGAGTTCCAATGAGCAGTTCTTC. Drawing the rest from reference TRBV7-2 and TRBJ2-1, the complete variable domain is GAGVSQSPSNKVTEKGKDVELRCDPISGHTALYWYRQSLGQGLEFLIYFQGNSAPDKSGLPSDRFSAERTGGSVSTLTIQRTQQEDSAVYLCASSPRVGGRSSNEQFFGPGTRLTVL.

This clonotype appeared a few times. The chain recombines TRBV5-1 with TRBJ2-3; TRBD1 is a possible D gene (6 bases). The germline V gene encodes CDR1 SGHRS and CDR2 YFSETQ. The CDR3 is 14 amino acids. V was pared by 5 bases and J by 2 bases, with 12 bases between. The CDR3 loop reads CASRTGLSTDTQYF. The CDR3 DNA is TGCGCCAGCAGGACAGGATTGTCCACAGATACGCAGTATTTT.

In nucleotides, the CDR3 is TGTGCCAGCAGTTTAAACCGGGAGAAGGACACTGAAGCTTTCTTT. This codes for CASSLNREKDTEAFF. V gene TRBV6-5 combines with J gene TRBJ1-1; D not resolved. CDR1 is MNHEY and CDR2 is SVGAGI in the germline V gene. The CDR3 loop spans 15 amino acids. Trimming took 4 bases from V and 3 from J, leaving 15 bases between them.

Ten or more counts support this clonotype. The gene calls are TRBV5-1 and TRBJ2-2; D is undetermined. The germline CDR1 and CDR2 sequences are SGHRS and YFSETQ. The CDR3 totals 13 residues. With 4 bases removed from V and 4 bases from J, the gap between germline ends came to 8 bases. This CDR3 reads CASSLIPTGELFF. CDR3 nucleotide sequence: TGCGCCAGCAGCCTGATCCCCACCGGGGAGCTGTTTTTT.

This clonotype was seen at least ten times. CDR3 DNA: TGCAGCGCTCGGAGAGGTCAGAACACTGAAGCTTTCTTT. It encodes CSARRGQNTEAFF. The gene calls are TRBV29-1 and TRBJ1-1; no clear D. Germline CDR1 reads SQVTM; CDR2 reads ANQGSEA. The length of the CDR3 is 13 residues. Trimming removed 7 bases from V and 1 base from J, with 13 bases in between.

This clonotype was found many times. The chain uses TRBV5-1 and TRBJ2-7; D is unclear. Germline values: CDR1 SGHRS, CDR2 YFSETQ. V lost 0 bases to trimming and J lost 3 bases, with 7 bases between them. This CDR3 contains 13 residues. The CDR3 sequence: CASSLVGNYEQYF. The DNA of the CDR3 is TGCGCCAGCAGCTTGGTGGGGAACTACGAGCAGTACTTC.

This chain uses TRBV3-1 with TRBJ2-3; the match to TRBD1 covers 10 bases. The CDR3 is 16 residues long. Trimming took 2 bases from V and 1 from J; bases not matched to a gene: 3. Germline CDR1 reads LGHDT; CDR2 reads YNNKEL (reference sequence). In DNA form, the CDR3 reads TGTGCCAGCAGCCAACACGGGACAGGGGGCACAGATACGCAGTATTTT. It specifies CASSQHGTGGTDTQYF.

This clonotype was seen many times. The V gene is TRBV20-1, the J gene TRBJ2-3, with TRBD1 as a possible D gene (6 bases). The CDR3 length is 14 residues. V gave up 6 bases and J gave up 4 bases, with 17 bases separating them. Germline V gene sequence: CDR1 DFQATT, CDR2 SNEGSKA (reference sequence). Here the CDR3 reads CSALQGSWPDTQYF. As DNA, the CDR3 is TGCAGTGCACTACAGGGAAGTTGGCCAGATACGCAGTATTTT.

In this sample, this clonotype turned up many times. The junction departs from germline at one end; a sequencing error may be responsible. The CDR3 coding sequence is TGTGCCAGCAGTTTAGCGATCGGAGCCTCCTTCAATGAGCAGTTCTTC. Translating gives CASSLAIGASFNEQFF. The chain couples TRBV12-3 or TRBV12-4 to TRBJ2-1, with D hard to call. This CDR3 contains 16 residues.

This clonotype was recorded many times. The CDR3 region has the DNA TGCGCCAGCAGCTTGCCCAGCCAAGAGACCCAGTACTTC. Translated, it gives CASSLPSQETQYF. The V call is TRBV5-1, the J call TRBJ2-5; D ambiguous. Looked up from germline, CDR1 is SGHRS and CDR2 is YFSETQ. This CDR3 is 13 amino acids long. The V gene lost 1 base and the J gene lost 1 base, with 5 bases spanning the gap. Full variable domain (remainder filled in from reference TRBV5-1 and TRBJ2-5): KAGVTQTPRYLIKTRGQQVTLSCSPISGHRSVSWYQQTPGQGLQFLFEYFSETQRNKGNFPGRFSGRQFSNSRSEMNVSTLELGDSALYLCASSLPSQETQYFGPGTRLLVL.

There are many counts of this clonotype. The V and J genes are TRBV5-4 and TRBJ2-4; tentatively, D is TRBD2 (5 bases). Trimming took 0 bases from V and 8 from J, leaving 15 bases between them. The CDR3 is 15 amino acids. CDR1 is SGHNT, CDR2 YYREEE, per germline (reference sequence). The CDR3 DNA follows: TGTGCCAGCAGCTTGGCACGAGGGAGTCAGGACATTCAGTACTTC. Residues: CASSLARGSQDIQYF.

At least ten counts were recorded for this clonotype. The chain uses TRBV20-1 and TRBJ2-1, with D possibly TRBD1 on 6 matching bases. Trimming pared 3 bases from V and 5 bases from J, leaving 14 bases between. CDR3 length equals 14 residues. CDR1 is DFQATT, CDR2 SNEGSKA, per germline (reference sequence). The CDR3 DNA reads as TGCAGTGCTAGCCTCGGACAGCCGAACAATGAGCAGTTCTTC. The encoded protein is CSASLGQPNNEQFF.

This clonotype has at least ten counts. The CDR3 region is CASRIAGGLVEQYF. The CDR3 DNA reads TGTGCCAGCAGAATAGCGGGAGGCCTGGTCGAGCAGTACTTC. The rearrangement links TRBV6-5 to TRBJ2-7, with 10 bases identical to TRBD2. The CDR3 has 14 amino acids. CDR1 and CDR2 from the germline V gene are MNHEY and SVGAGI. The V segment lost 6 bases and the J segment 6 bases; nucleotides outside the gene matches: 8.

Here the CDR3 DNA reads TGTGCCAGCCTCAGGGGTCCTATTCCACTAAATGAGCAGTTCTTC. It translates to CASLRGPIPLNEQFF. The genes are TRBV5-6 and TRBJ2-1; D might be TRBD1 (6 bases). Trimming took 7 bases from V and 7 from J, leaving 21 bases between them. Germline assignment: CDR1 SGHDT and CDR2 YYEEEE. The CDR3 runs to 15 residues.

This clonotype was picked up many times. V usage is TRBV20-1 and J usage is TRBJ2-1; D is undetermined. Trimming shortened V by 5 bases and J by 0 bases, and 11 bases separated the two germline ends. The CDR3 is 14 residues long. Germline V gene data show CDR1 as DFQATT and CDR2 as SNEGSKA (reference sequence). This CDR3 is CSAGLPGSYNEQFF. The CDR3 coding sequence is TGCAGTGCTGGCCTTCCGGGCTCCTACAATGAGCAGTTCTTC.

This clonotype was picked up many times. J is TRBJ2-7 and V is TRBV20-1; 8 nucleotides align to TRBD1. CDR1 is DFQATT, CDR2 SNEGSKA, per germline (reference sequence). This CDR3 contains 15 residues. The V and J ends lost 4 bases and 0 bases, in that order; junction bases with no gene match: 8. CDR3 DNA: TGCAGTGCTACGGAACACGGACAGGGCTCCTACGAGCAGTACTTC. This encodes CSATEHGQGSYEQYF.

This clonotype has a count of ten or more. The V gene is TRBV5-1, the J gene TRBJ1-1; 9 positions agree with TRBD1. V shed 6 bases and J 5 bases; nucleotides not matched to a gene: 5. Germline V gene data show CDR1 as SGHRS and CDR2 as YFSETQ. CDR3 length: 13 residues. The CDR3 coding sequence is TGCGCCAGCAACCGGGACAGGGAAACTGAAGCTTTCTTT. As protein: CASNRDRETEAFF.

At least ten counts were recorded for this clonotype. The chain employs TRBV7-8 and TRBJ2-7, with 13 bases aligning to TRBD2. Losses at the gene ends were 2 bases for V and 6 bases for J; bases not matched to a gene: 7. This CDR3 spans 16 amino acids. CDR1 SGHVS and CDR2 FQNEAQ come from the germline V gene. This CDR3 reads CASSLRTSGRGGEQYF. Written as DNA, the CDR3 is TGTGCCAGCAGCTTAAGGACTAGCGGGAGAGGTGGCGAGCAGTACTTC.

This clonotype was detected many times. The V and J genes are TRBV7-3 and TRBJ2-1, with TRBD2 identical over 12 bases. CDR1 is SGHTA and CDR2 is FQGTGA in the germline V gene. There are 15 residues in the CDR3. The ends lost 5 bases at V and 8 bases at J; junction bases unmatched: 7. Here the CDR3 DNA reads TGTGCCAGCAGCCCCGGGACTAGCGGGTTCGATGAGCAGTTCTTC. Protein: CASSPGTSGFDEQFF.

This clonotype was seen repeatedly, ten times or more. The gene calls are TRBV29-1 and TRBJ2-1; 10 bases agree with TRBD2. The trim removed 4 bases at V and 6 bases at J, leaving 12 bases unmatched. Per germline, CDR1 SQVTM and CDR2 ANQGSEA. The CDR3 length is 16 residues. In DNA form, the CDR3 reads TGCAGCGTTGGGGGACCTAGCGGGAGACTCCTCAATGAGCAGTTCTTC. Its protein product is CSVGGPSGRLLNEQFF.

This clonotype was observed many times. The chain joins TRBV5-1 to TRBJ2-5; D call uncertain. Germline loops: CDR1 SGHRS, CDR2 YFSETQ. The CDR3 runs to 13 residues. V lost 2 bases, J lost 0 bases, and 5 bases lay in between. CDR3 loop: CASSFRHQETQYF. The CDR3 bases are TGCGCCAGCAGCTTCAGACACCAAGAGACCCAGTACTTC.

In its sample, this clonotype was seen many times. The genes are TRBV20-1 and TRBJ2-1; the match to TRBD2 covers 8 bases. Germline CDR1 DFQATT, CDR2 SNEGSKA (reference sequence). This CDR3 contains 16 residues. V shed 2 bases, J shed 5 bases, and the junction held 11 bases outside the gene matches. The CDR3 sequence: CSARKSTSGRNNEQFF. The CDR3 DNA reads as TGCAGTGCTAGAAAGTCCACTAGCGGTAGAAACAATGAGCAGTTCTTC.

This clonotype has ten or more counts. The CDR3 DNA reads TGTGCCAGCAGAGCGATCCGGGGCACTGAAGCTTTCTTT. Translating gives CASRAIRGTEAFF. The chain combines TRBV12-3 or TRBV12-4 with TRBJ1-1; D not certain. The ends were cut back, 6 bases at V and 4 bases at J, with 12 bases in the middle. This CDR3 is built from 13 residues.

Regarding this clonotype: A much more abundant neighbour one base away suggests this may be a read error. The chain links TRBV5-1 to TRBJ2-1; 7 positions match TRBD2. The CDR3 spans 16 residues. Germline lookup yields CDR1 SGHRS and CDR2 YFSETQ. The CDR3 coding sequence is TGCACCAGCAGCACCCTAGCGGTGAGCTCCTACAATGAGCAGTTCTTC. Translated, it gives CTSSTLAVSSYNEQFF.

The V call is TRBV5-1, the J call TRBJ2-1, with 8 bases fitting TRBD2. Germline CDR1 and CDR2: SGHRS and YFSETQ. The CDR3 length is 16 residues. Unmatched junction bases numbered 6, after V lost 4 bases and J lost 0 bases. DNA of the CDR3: TGCGCCAGCAGCGGGAGCGGGAGTGGCTCCTACAATGAGCAGTTCTTC. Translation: CASSGSGSGSYNEQFF.